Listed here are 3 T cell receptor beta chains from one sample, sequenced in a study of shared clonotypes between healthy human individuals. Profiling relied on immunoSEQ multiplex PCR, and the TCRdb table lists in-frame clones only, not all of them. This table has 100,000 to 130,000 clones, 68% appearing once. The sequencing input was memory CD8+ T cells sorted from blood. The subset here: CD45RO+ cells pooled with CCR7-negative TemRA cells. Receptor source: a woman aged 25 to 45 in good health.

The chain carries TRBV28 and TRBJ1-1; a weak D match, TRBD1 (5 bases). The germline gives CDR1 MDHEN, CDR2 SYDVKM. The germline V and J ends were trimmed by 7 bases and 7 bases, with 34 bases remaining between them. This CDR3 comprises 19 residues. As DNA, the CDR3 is TGTGCCAGCACCGCAAAGAATTCAGTAAGGGGCTGGCCGGTTAGTGAAGCTTTCTTT. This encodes CASTAKNSVRGWPVSEAFF. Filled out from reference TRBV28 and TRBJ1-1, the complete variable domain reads DVKVTQSSRYLVKRTGEKVFLECVQDMDHENMFWYRQDPGLGLRLIYFSYDVKMKEKGDIPEGYSVSREKKERFSLILESASTNQTSMYLCASTAKNSVRGWPVSEAFFGQGTRLTVV.

The CDR3 sequence: CASSLRRTGYEQYF. The DNA for the CDR3 is TGTGCCAGCAGCTTAAGGAGGACTGGCTACGAGCAGTACTTC. V usage is TRBV11-2 and J usage is TRBJ2-7, with D tentatively TRBD2 (5 bases). The V end was cut by 2 bases, the J end by 3 bases, with 11 bases between. CDR1 and CDR2 from the germline V gene are SGHAT and FQNNGV. CDR3 length: 14 residues.

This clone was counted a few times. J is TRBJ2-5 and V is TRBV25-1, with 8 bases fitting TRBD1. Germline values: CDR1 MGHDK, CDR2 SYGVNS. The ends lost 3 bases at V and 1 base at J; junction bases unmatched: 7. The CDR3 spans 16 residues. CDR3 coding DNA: TGTGCCAGCAGTGACCGAGACAGGGGCTCCCAAGAGACCCAGTACTTC. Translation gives CASSDRDRGSQETQYF.